This T cell receptor beta chain was obtained from a study of blood T cells in healthy people across ages. A sample-barcoded 5' primer and a J-beta primer mix were used in a second PCR of roughly 7 to 11 cycles. Each cDNA molecule received a tag from a template-switch adaptor that had 12 random nucleotides. From the 5' RACE reads, TCRdb called clonotypes with MiXCR, one entry per CDR3 protein. The top ten hold around 23% of the sample, which has fewer than 2,000,000 distinct CDR3 sequences, about two fifths seen once. The study isolated at least 6 million PBMCs from each sample. Germline V gene data show CDR1 as MNHEY and CDR2 as SVGEGT. V shed 8 bases and J shed 6 bases, with 11 bases lying between them. The CDR3 runs 11 residues.

Sample: blood. V and J are TRBV6-2 or TRBV6-3 and TRBJ2-7; D is unresolved. This TCR was recovered from a human donor in good health. The CDR3 region has the DNA TGTGCCAGCGGATCTTATGGCGAGCAGTACTTC. Protein: CASGSYGEQYF.